A selection of T cell receptor beta chains follows, all from one sample in a study of beta chain features in type 1 diabetes. The method was immunoSEQ multiplex PCR; TCRdb's version includes in-frame clones alone and lacks a portion of them. The sample has roughly 260,000 clones, about 20% seen once. The specimen sequenced was naive CD4+ T cells from blood. The source of these receptors is a woman aged 40-49 years with type 1 diabetes. Each CDR3 is given with its conserved first and last residue. The D gene is left open where the match is weak. Size tells how often a clone was seen (once, few, many) or the class of an expanded clone, and some rows leave it out.

CDR3nt: TGTGCCAGCAGTTCGGGACTAGCGGGAGCAGAGACCCAGTACTTC
CDR3aa: CASSSGLAGAETQYF
d_gene: TRBD2
j_gene: TRBJ2-5
v_gene: TRBV6-5
abundance: -

CDR3nt: TGTGCCAGCACTTCCCCGGGCGGACAGTTTGAAGCTTTCTTT
CDR3aa: CASTSPGGQFEAFF
d_gene: -
j_gene: TRBJ1-1
v_gene: TRBV6-5
abundance: -

CDR3nt: TGTGCCTGGGCAGGGGATCCCTACAATGAGCAGTTCTTC
CDR3aa: CAWAGDPYNEQFF
d_gene: -
j_gene: TRBJ2-1
v_gene: TRBV30
abundance: -

CDR3nt: TGTGCCAGCAGACGGAGGGCGTCAGGCGGTGGCTACACCTTC
CDR3aa: CASRRRASGGGYTF
d_gene: -
j_gene: TRBJ1-2
v_gene: TRBV5-6
abundance: -

CDR3nt: TGTGCCAGCTCACCCAACCCCGGGACAGCCTCCTACGAGCAGTACTTC
CDR3aa: CASSPNPGTASYEQYF
d_gene: TRBD1
j_gene: TRBJ2-7
v_gene: TRBV18
abundance: -

CDR3nt: TGTGCCAGCAGCTTAGAGGGGACACCACAAGAGACCCAGTACTTC
CDR3aa: CASSLEGTPQETQYF
d_gene: -
j_gene: TRBJ2-5
v_gene: TRBV11-2
abundance: few

CDR3nt: TGTGCCAGCACCTTTAGAGGACAGAGCCATCACTATTACAATGAGCAGTTCTTC
CDR3aa: CASTFRGQSHHYYNEQFF
d_gene: -
j_gene: TRBJ2-1
v_gene: TRBV28
abundance: -

CDR3nt: TGTGCCAGCAGCTTATCACCCCCGGACACCTGGAATGAGCAGTTCTTC
CDR3aa: CASSLSPPDTWNEQFF
d_gene: -
j_gene: TRBJ2-1
v_gene: TRBV11-1
abundance: few

CDR3nt: TGTGCCATCGGGACACCCAACAATGAGCAGTTCTTC
CDR3aa: CAIGTPNNEQFF
d_gene: -
j_gene: TRBJ2-1
v_gene: TRBV10-3
abundance: -

CDR3nt: TGTGCCAGCAGCCTTGGACAGGGAGAAGGCCAAGAGACCCAGTACTTC
CDR3aa: CASSLGQGEGQETQYF
d_gene: TRBD1
j_gene: TRBJ2-5
v_gene: TRBV5-6
abundance: -

CDR3nt: TGTGCCAGCAGCACCTCCCCACAGTACAATGAGCAGTTCTTC
CDR3aa: CASSTSPQYNEQFF
d_gene: -
j_gene: TRBJ2-1
v_gene: TRBV4-2
abundance: -

CDR3nt: TGCGCCAGCAGCCAAGAGTTTGGCAGGGGGAGCTACAATGAGCAGTTCTTC
CDR3aa: CASSQEFGRGSYNEQFF
d_gene: TRBD1
j_gene: TRBJ2-1
v_gene: TRBV4-3
abundance: -

CDR3nt: TGTGCCTGGAGCCCGGGCTCCTACAATGAGCAGTTCTTC
CDR3aa: CAWSPGSYNEQFF
d_gene: -
j_gene: TRBJ2-1
v_gene: TRBV30
abundance: -

CDR3nt: TGTGCCAGCAGAATCAGGGAAGGCAATCAGCCCCAGCATTTT
CDR3aa: CASRIREGNQPQHF
d_gene: -
j_gene: TRBJ1-5
v_gene: TRBV6-5
abundance: once

CDR3nt: TGTGCCAGCAGCCGCTCGGGACAGGGGATATACAATGAGCAGTTCTTC
CDR3aa: CASSRSGQGIYNEQFF
d_gene: TRBD1
j_gene: TRBJ2-1
v_gene: TRBV7-3
abundance: few

CDR3nt: TGTGCCTGGAGTGAGGACAGTTACAATGAGCAGTTCTTC
CDR3aa: CAWSEDSYNEQFF
d_gene: -
j_gene: TRBJ2-1
v_gene: TRBV30
abundance: few

CDR3nt: TGTGCCAGCAGGGGGGGACAGCGCACAGATACGCAGTATTTT
CDR3aa: CASRGGQRTDTQYF
d_gene: -
j_gene: TRBJ2-3
v_gene: TRBV25-1
abundance: few

CDR3nt: TGCAGTGGGGCGGGAGAGACCCAGTACTTC
CDR3aa: CSGAGETQYF
d_gene: -
j_gene: TRBJ2-5
v_gene: TRBV20-1
abundance: few

CDR3nt: TGTGCCAGCAGCTTAGTCGGCGGGGGCTATGGCTACACCTTC
CDR3aa: CASSLVGGGYGYTF
d_gene: -
j_gene: TRBJ1-2
v_gene: TRBV7-2
abundance: -

CDR3nt: TGTGCCAGCAGTTTTGGCGGGGATCTGTATGGCTACACCTTC
CDR3aa: CASSFGGDLYGYTF
d_gene: -
j_gene: TRBJ1-2
v_gene: TRBV28
abundance: -

CDR3nt: TGTGCCAGCAGCCCCACAGGGAGACGCGAGCAGTACTTC
CDR3aa: CASSPTGRREQYF
d_gene: -
j_gene: TRBJ2-7
v_gene: TRBV7-3
abundance: -

CDR3nt: TGTGCCAGCAGGACAGGGGTGGAGGAGACCCAGTACTTC
CDR3aa: CASRTGVEETQYF
d_gene: TRBD1
j_gene: TRBJ2-5
v_gene: TRBV28
abundance: -

CDR3nt: TGCAGCGTTGCACAGGACACTGAAGCTTTCTTT
CDR3aa: CSVAQDTEAFF
d_gene: -
j_gene: TRBJ1-1
v_gene: TRBV29-1
abundance: -

CDR3nt: TGTGCCAGCAGCCCCACTCAGGTACTTGGGGCCAACGTCCTGACTTTC
CDR3aa: CASSPTQVLGANVLTF
d_gene: -
j_gene: TRBJ2-6
v_gene: TRBV7-9
abundance: -

CDR3nt: TGTGCCAGCAGCGCGGGGAGCAATCAGCCCCAGCATTTT
CDR3aa: CASSAGSNQPQHF
d_gene: -
j_gene: TRBJ1-5
v_gene: TRBV9
abundance: -

CDR3nt: TGTGCCAGCAGTTGGCAGGATTCTAATGAAAAACTGTTTTTT
CDR3aa: CASSWQDSNEKLFF
d_gene: -
j_gene: TRBJ1-4
v_gene: TRBV2
abundance: -

CDR3nt: TGTGCCAGCAGCTCCCGGACAGGACGGGGAGAGACCCAGTACTTC
CDR3aa: CASSSRTGRGETQYF
d_gene: TRBD1
j_gene: TRBJ2-5
v_gene: TRBV7-9
abundance: -

CDR3nt: TGTGCCAGCAACCGGGATGGAATGGGCAATCAGCCCCAGCATTTT
CDR3aa: CASNRDGMGNQPQHF
d_gene: -
j_gene: TRBJ1-5
v_gene: TRBV7-9
abundance: -

CDR3nt: TGTGCCAGCGGTACCTTCGGAGCGGGAGGGCCTCTATACTTC
CDR3aa: CASGTFGAGGPLYF
d_gene: TRBD2
j_gene: TRBJ2-7
v_gene: TRBV27
abundance: few

CDR3nt: TGTGCCAGCAGTCAACAGGGAGTGTTTAATGAAAAACTGTTTTTT
CDR3aa: CASSQQGVFNEKLFF
d_gene: -
j_gene: TRBJ1-4
v_gene: TRBV6-6
abundance: few

CDR3nt: TGCGCCAGCAGCCTGGGACTAGCGTCCACAGATACGCAGTATTTT
CDR3aa: CASSLGLASTDTQYF
d_gene: TRBD2
j_gene: TRBJ2-3
v_gene: TRBV5-1
abundance: few

CDR3nt: TGTGCCTGGAAATCTGAGACTGAAGCTTTCTTT
CDR3aa: CAWKSETEAFF
d_gene: -
j_gene: TRBJ1-1
v_gene: TRBV30
abundance: few

CDR3nt: TGTGCCAGCAGCCGGGACAGACACTATGGCTACACCTTC
CDR3aa: CASSRDRHYGYTF
d_gene: TRBD1
j_gene: TRBJ1-2
v_gene: TRBV7-2
abundance: -

CDR3nt: TGTGCCAGCAGGGATTTGTCCGGGACAACTCGGGTAGAGACCCAGTACTTC
CDR3aa: CASRDLSGTTRVETQYF
d_gene: -
j_gene: TRBJ2-5
v_gene: TRBV5-6
abundance: few

CDR3nt: TGCGCCAGCAGCCAAGGCCGCGGTACTGGGGCCAACGTCCTGACTTTC
CDR3aa: CASSQGRGTGANVLTF
d_gene: -
j_gene: TRBJ2-6
v_gene: TRBV4-3
abundance: -

CDR3nt: TGTGCCTGGAGTCAACAGGGTCATGAAAAACTGTTTTTT
CDR3aa: CAWSQQGHEKLFF
d_gene: -
j_gene: TRBJ1-4
v_gene: TRBV30
abundance: -

CDR3nt: TGTGCCAGCAGTTTATTCCCAGCGGGAGGGCGAGAGACCCAGTACTTC
CDR3aa: CASSLFPAGGRETQYF
d_gene: TRBD2
j_gene: TRBJ2-5
v_gene: TRBV28
abundance: few